What follows are 25 T cell receptor beta chains derived from one specimen sequenced in a study of CD8+ T cells in alopecia areata. Extracted RNA was reverse transcribed, and the resulting cDNA served as sequencing template. The protocol was immunoSEQ multiplex PCR, while the TCRdb copy is restricted to in-frame clones and leaves out a portion. The sample consists of 60,000 to 90,000 clones, approximately 64% of them appearing once. Treatment defined: oral pan-JAK inhibitor, 5-10 mg twice daily. The sample was CD8+ T cells sorted from blood, taken at week 24, from a patient treated with tofacitinib. The receptors come from a human donor with alopecia areata.

The V gene is TRBV10-3, the J gene TRBJ2-3; 9 bases agree with TRBD2. Germline CDR1 reads ENHRY; CDR2 reads SYGVKD. The CDR3 contains 16 residues. V lost 0 bases to trimming and J lost 0 bases; unmatched junction nucleotides: 1. In nucleotides, the CDR3 is TGTGCCATCAGTGAGTCCCTAGCGGGGAGCACAGATACGCAGTATTTT. The encoded protein is CAISESLAGSTDTQYF.

V usage is TRBV7-2 and J usage is TRBJ2-7; possibly TRBD1 for D (5 bases). Per germline, CDR1 SGHTA and CDR2 FQGNSA. This CDR3 comprises 16 residues. V lost 5 bases, J lost 5 bases, and 22 bases lay in between. Here the CDR3 reads CASSPDTVIGLNEQYF. CDR3 DNA: TGTGCCAGCAGCCCGGACACGGTTATCGGGCTAAACGAGCAGTACTTC.

The genes are TRBV7-9 and TRBJ2-7, with TRBD1 matching over 9 bases. The length of the CDR3 is 16 residues. J lost 4 bases, V lost 3 bases, and 10 bases had no gene match. The V gene's germline CDR1 is SEHNR and CDR2 FQNEAQ (reference sequence). Here the CDR3 reads CASSFLPGQGGYEQYF. The CDR3 nucleotides read TGTGCCAGCAGCTTTCTCCCGGGACAGGGAGGTTACGAGCAGTACTTC.

The chain is built from TRBV30 and TRBJ2-3; D ambiguous. Germline V gene lookup returns CDR1 GTSNPN and CDR2 SVGIG (reference sequence). The CDR3 length is 15 residues. With 2 bases removed from V and 4 bases from J, the gap between germline ends came to 16 bases. CDR3 region: CAWSPSSGVADTQYF. Written as DNA, the CDR3 is TGTGCCTGGAGTCCCAGCTCTGGGGTTGCAGATACGCAGTATTTT.

In the case of this clone: The same CDR3 can be traced to other DNA sequences in this sample. J is TRBJ2-7 and V is TRBV7-9; D gene unclear. The germline CDR1 and CDR2 sequences are SEHNR and FQNEAQ (reference sequence). This CDR3 is 13 amino acids long. V shed 2 bases and J shed 1 base, with 6 bases lying between them. In DNA, the CDR3 is TGTGCCAGCAGCTTATCCGAATCCTACGAGCAGTACTTC. Residues: CASSLSESYEQYF. Complete variable domain (other parts from reference TRBV7-9 and TRBJ2-7): DTGVSQNPRHKITKRGQNVTFRCDPISEHNRLYWYRQTLGQGPEFLTYFQNEAQLEKSRLLSDRFSAERPKGSFSTLEIQRTEQGDSAMYLCASSLSESYEQYFGPGTRLTVT.

This clone turned up a few times. The chain is built from TRBV7-6 and TRBJ2-7, with 9 bases identical to TRBD1. Germline V lookup: CDR1 SGHVS, CDR2 FNYEAQ. There are 17 residues in the CDR3. V lost 3 bases and J lost 6; bases outside the gene matches: 15. The CDR3 loop reads CASSLRDPGTGIPEQYF. CDR3 bases: TGTGCCAGCAGCTTGAGAGATCCCGGGACAGGGATCCCCGAGCAGTACTTC.

V is TRBV4-1 and J is TRBJ2-1; tentative D call: TRBD1 (6 bases). The length of the CDR3 is 14 residues. V was cut by 7 bases and J by 8 bases, with 18 bases left in between. Germline V gives CDR1 MGHRA, CDR2 YSYEKL. The CDR3 region is CASTLGRWTDEQFF. The CDR3 DNA reads as TGCGCCAGCACCCTCGGACGGTGGACAGATGAGCAGTTCTTC.

The genes are TRBV5-6 and TRBJ1-1, with 8 bases lining up with TRBD1. CDR1 SGHDT and CDR2 YYEEEE come from the germline V gene. The CDR3 is 14 residues long. Germline trimming cut 6 bases from V and 1 base from J; bases unmatched to any gene: 5. Here the CDR3 DNA reads TGTGCCAGCACCCCCCAGGGGGCGAACACTGAAGCTTTCTTT. Its translation: CASTPQGANTEAFF.

This clone was found once. The chain is built from TRBV29-1 and TRBJ2-1, with TRBD2 matching 14 bases. Trimming cost V 3 bases and J 0 bases; bases outside gene matches: 4. This CDR3 region has 17 residues. The germline V gene has CDR1 SQVTM and CDR2 ANQGSEA. The CDR3 here is CSVDGLAGGSSYNEQFF. The CDR3, as DNA: TGCAGCGTTGATGGACTAGCGGGAGGAAGCTCCTACAATGAGCAGTTCTTC.

This chain joins TRBV4-1 and TRBJ2-7, with a possible D match to TRBD1 (6 bases). The CDR3 is made up of 15 amino acids. The germline V gene encodes CDR1 MGHRA and CDR2 YSYEKL. V lost 0 bases, J lost 5 bases, and 14 bases lay in between. The CDR3 DNA follows: TGCGCCAGCAGCCAAGATGAAGGGGGTATAGACGAGCAGTACTTC. This gives the protein CASSQDEGGIDEQYF.

Judged by abundance, this clone is medium-sized. The CDR3 nucleotides read TGTGCCAGTAGTATAGATACGGCCTCCATTGGAACCTACGAGCAGTACTTC. Its protein is CASSIDTASIGTYEQYF. The V call is TRBV19, the J call TRBJ2-7; D is uncertain. The CDR3 loop spans 17 amino acids. Germline CDR1 LNHDA, CDR2 SQIVND (reference sequence). V was cut by 0 bases and J by 2 bases, with 17 bases left in between.

The rearrangement joins TRBV4-1 to TRBJ1-2; maybe TRBD1 (5 bases). Trimming took off 5 bases at V and 6 bases at J, with 22 bases between the two ends. The CDR3 sequence is 16 residues long. Germline assignment: CDR1 MGHRA and CDR2 YSYEKL. Written as DNA, the CDR3 is TGCGCCAGCAGCGAACCCCCCCCCTTCTGGGGGGATGGCTACACCTTC. Its protein product is CASSEPPPFWGDGYTF.

The gene calls are TRBV9 and TRBJ2-7, with D possibly matching TRBD2 (5 bases). CDR1 is SGDLS and CDR2 is YYNGEE in the germline V gene. The CDR3 is 15 amino acids. V dropped 4 bases and J dropped 4 bases, with 18 bases sitting between them. CDR3 sequence reads: CASSTSWSGEYEQYF. The CDR3, as DNA: TGTGCCAGCAGCACCTCATGGAGCGGAGAATACGAGCAGTACTTC.

This clone has just a few counts. J is TRBJ2-5 and V is TRBV27, with D perhaps matching TRBD2 (5 bases). The CDR3 totals 14 residues. Per the germline V gene, CDR1 is MNHEY and CDR2 is SMNVEV (reference sequence). The V and J ends lost 6 bases and 5 bases respectively, with 16 bases between them. For the CDR3, the DNA is TGTGCCAGCAGCCGTACTAGGGCGGTGGAGACCCAGTACTTC. Translated, it gives CASSRTRAVETQYF.

The chain couples TRBV6-1 to TRBJ2-1; the D call may be TRBD1 or TRBD2 (5 bases each). Trimming took 0 bases from V and 4 from J, leaving 13 bases between them. The CDR3 has 16 amino acids. Germline V CDR1 and CDR2: MNHNS, SASEGT. CDR3 DNA: TGTGCCAGCAGTGAAGCGGGGGACGTCGCATACAATGAGCAGTTCTTC. Encoded protein: CASSEAGDVAYNEQFF.

The chain joins TRBV7-9 to TRBJ2-1; D is tentatively TRBD1 or TRBD2 (5 bases each). CDR1 is SEHNR and CDR2 is FQNEAQ in the germline V gene (reference sequence). Trimming cost V 4 bases and J 5 bases, with 15 bases left between them. The CDR3 length is 15 residues. The CDR3 nucleotides read TGTGCCAGCAGCTCACCGGGACGGGTCCACAATGAGCAGTTCTTC. The encoded protein is CASSSPGRVHNEQFF.

This clone was seen a handful of times. The rearrangement uses TRBV4-1 and TRBJ2-2; a weak D match, TRBD1 (6 bases). CDR1 is MGHRA, CDR2 YSYEKL, per germline. The length of the CDR3 is 17 residues. Deletions cut 1 base from V and 4 bases from J, with 16 bases between. CDR3 region: CASSQGPTGDLTGELFF. DNA for the CDR3: TGCGCCAGCAGCCAAGGGCCGACAGGCGATCTCACCGGGGAGCTGTTTTTT.

In its sample, this clone was seen a few times. V usage is TRBV9 and J usage is TRBJ2-1, with D uncertain. The CDR3 spans 17 residues. Germline values: CDR1 SGDLS, CDR2 YYNGEE. Trimming left V 1 base short and J 7 bases short, with 21 bases between. The CDR3 sequence: CASSVSGKLTLFNEQFF. In nucleotides, the CDR3 is TGTGCCAGCAGCGTATCGGGTAAACTGACCCTCTTTAATGAGCAGTTCTTC.

The rearrangement links TRBV13 to TRBJ2-1, with TRBD2 matching over 9 bases. The ends lost 2 bases at V and 10 bases at J; junction bases unmatched: 12. Germline CDR1 reads PRHDT; CDR2 reads FYEKMQ (reference sequence). The CDR3 covers 16 residues. This CDR3 reads CASSLRRGGAAWEQFF. CDR3 DNA sequence: TGTGCCAGCAGCTTACGTCGCGGGGGGGCTGCATGGGAGCAGTTCTTC.

The gene calls are TRBV9 and TRBJ2-7; possible D gene TRBD2, 6 bases. The CDR3 covers 14 residues. V was clipped by 0 bases and J by 2 bases, with 9 bases between them. Germline V CDR1 and CDR2: SGDLS, YYNGEE. The CDR3 spells CASSVGGETYEQYF. CDR3 DNA: TGTGCCAGCAGCGTAGGCGGGGAGACCTACGAGCAGTACTTC. The whole variable domain, filled in from reference TRBV9 and TRBJ2-7, reads DSGVTQTPKHLITATGQRVTLRCSPRSGDLSVYWYQQSLDQGLQFLIQYYNGEERAKGNILERFSAQQFPDLHSELNLSSLELGDSALYFCASSVGGETYEQYFGPGTRLTVT.

The CDR3 reads CASSDSLGEGSMDEQFF. The CDR3 DNA is TGTGCCAGCAGCGATAGCCTAGGGGAGGGTTCTATGGATGAGCAGTTCTTC. The V gene is TRBV7-9, the J gene TRBJ2-1; 7 nucleotides align to TRBD2. CDR1 is SEHNR and CDR2 is FQNEAQ in the germline V gene (reference sequence). The CDR3 is made up of 17 amino acids. The V and J ends lost 5 bases and 8 bases, in that order; junction bases with no gene match: 18.

V and J are TRBV27 and TRBJ2-2, with TRBD2 matching over 9 bases. This CDR3 is 16 amino acids long. V dropped 3 bases and J dropped 2; count of bases not matched to a gene: 4. Looked up from germline, CDR1 is MNHEY and CDR2 is SMNVEV (reference sequence). CDR3 sequence (DNA): TGTGCCAGCAGTTTTAGACTAGCGGCTAACACCGGGGAGCTGTTTTTT. Encoded protein: CASSFRLAANTGELFF.

This clone was seen only once. The chain has TRBV7-8 and TRBJ2-3; weak D call: TRBD2 (6 bases). Germline V CDR1 and CDR2: SGHVS, FQNEAQ. Trimming took 2 bases from V and 1 from J, leaving 10 bases between them. The CDR3 extends over 15 amino acids. CDR3 bases: TGTGCCAGCAGCTTATTGCGGGGAGGCACAGATACGCAGTATTTT. This codes for CASSLLRGGTDTQYF.

The chain employs TRBV5-1 and TRBJ2-1; 8 bases map to TRBD2. The trim removed 4 bases at V and 8 bases at J, leaving 20 bases unmatched. The CDR3 has 18 residues. Germline CDR1 SGHRS, CDR2 YFSETQ. CDR3 residues: CASSRDYWGTREGDEQFF. Here the CDR3 DNA reads TGCGCCAGCAGCCGGGACTACTGGGGGACCCGGGAGGGGGATGAGCAGTTCTTC.

This chain joins TRBV2 and TRBJ2-5, with 9 bases aligning to TRBD2. The V segment lost 7 bases and the J segment 5 bases; nucleotides outside the gene matches: 5. The CDR3 is 13 residues long. Germline CDR1 reads SNHLY; CDR2 reads FYNNEI. CDR3 nucleotide sequence: TGTGCCAGCATTCTGACTAGCGGTGAGACCCAGTACTTC. This encodes CASILTSGETQYF.